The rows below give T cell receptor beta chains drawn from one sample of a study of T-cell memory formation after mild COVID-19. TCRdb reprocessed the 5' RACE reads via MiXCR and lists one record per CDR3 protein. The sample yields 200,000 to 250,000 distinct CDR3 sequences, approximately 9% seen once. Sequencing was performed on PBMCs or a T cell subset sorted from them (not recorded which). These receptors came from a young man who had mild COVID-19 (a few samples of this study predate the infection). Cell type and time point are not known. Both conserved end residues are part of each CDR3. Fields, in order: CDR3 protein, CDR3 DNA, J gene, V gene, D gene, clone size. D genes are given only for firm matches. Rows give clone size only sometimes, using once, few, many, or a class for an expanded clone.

CDR3aa: CASSSAGTGGGQPQHF
CDR3nt: TGTGCCAGCAGCTCAGCCGGGACAGGGGGCGGTCAGCCCCAGCATTTT
j_gene: TRBJ1-5
v_gene: TRBV7-2
d_gene: TRBD1
abundance: many

CDR3aa: CSARRGAMNTEAFF
CDR3nt: TGCAGTGCTAGAAGAGGGGCAATGAACACTGAAGCTTTCTTT
j_gene: TRBJ1-1
v_gene: TRBV20-1
d_gene: .
abundance: few

CDR3aa: CASSYTGLGPEAFF
CDR3nt: TGTGCCAGCAGCTACACAGGGCTTGGGCCTGAAGCTTTCTTT
j_gene: TRBJ1-1
v_gene: TRBV7-9
d_gene: .
abundance: few

CDR3aa: CASSQDLWGGLNEQFF
CDR3nt: TGTGCCAGCAGCCAAGATTTATGGGGGGGCCTGAATGAGCAGTTCTTC
j_gene: TRBJ2-1
v_gene: TRBV4-2
d_gene: .
abundance: .

CDR3aa: CASRPQGDGETQYF
CDR3nt: TGTGCCAGCAGGCCCCAAGGGGACGGAGAGACCCAGTACTTC
j_gene: TRBJ2-5
v_gene: TRBV6-5
d_gene: .
abundance: .

CDR3aa: CASSSNRGAYEQYF
CDR3nt: TGTGCCAGCAGCTCAAACAGGGGAGCCTACGAGCAGTACTTC
j_gene: TRBJ2-7
v_gene: TRBV7-2
d_gene: TRBD1
abundance: few

CDR3aa: CASSLGANNNQPQHF
CDR3nt: TGCGCCAGCAGCTTGGGGGCGAACAACAATCAGCCCCAGCATTTT
j_gene: TRBJ1-5
v_gene: TRBV5-1
d_gene: .
abundance: .

CDR3aa: CASSPYKGTGNEKLFF
CDR3nt: TGCGCCAGCAGCCCCTACAAAGGGACGGGGAATGAAAAACTGTTTTTT
j_gene: TRBJ1-4
v_gene: TRBV5-1
d_gene: .
abundance: many

CDR3aa: CASSSTRTEAFF
CDR3nt: TGTGCCAGCAGTTCCACAAGGACTGAAGCTTTCTTT
j_gene: TRBJ1-1
v_gene: TRBV28
d_gene: .
abundance: .

CDR3aa: CASSQDWRTNSPLHF
CDR3nt: TGCGCCAGCAGCCAAGATTGGAGAACTAATTCACCCCTCCACTTT
j_gene: TRBJ1-6
v_gene: TRBV4-1
d_gene: .
abundance: few

CDR3aa: CASSRDGELFF
CDR3nt: TGCGCCAGCAGCCGGGACGGGGAGCTGTTTTTT
j_gene: TRBJ2-2
v_gene: TRBV5-1
d_gene: .
abundance: few

CDR3aa: CASSLDPKGTEAFF
CDR3nt: TGTGCCAGCAGCTTGGACCCCAAGGGGACTGAAGCTTTCTTT
j_gene: TRBJ1-1
v_gene: TRBV5-6
d_gene: .
abundance: few

CDR3aa: CASSQDHPYANTGELFF
CDR3nt: TGTGCCAGCAGCCAAGACCATCCTTACGCGAACACCGGGGAGCTGTTTTTT
j_gene: TRBJ2-2
v_gene: TRBV3-1
d_gene: .
abundance: few

CDR3aa: CASSQDGGGLSYNEQFF
CDR3nt: TGCGCCAGCAGCCAAGATGGCGGGGGCCTCTCCTACAATGAGCAGTTCTTC
j_gene: TRBJ2-1
v_gene: TRBV4-1
d_gene: .
abundance: many

CDR3aa: CAISGGIVDTEAFF
CDR3nt: TGTGCCATCAGTGGAGGCATCGTTGACACTGAAGCTTTCTTT
j_gene: TRBJ1-1
v_gene: TRBV10-3
d_gene: .
abundance: few

CDR3aa: CASSLGPGRSSYEQYF
CDR3nt: TGTGCCAGCAGCCTAGGCCCTGGACGGAGCTCCTACGAGCAGTACTTC
j_gene: TRBJ2-7
v_gene: TRBV5-6
d_gene: .
abundance: .

CDR3aa: CASSLLGQGRTEAFF
CDR3nt: TGTGCCAGCAGTCTCCTAGGACAGGGAAGGACTGAAGCTTTCTTT
j_gene: TRBJ1-1
v_gene: TRBV27
d_gene: TRBD1
abundance: .

CDR3aa: CASSQTVGGGETQYF
CDR3nt: TGCGCCAGCAGCCAGACGGTAGGCGGGGGAGAGACCCAGTACTTC
j_gene: TRBJ2-5
v_gene: TRBV4-3
d_gene: TRBD2
abundance: .

CDR3aa: CASSAGVRETQYF
CDR3nt: TGTGCCAGCAGCGCGGGAGTCAGGGAGACCCAGTACTTC
j_gene: TRBJ2-5
v_gene: TRBV5-5
d_gene: TRBD2
abundance: many

CDR3aa: CASRLATENTEAFF
CDR3nt: TGCGCCAGCAGGCTCGCTACAGAGAACACTGAAGCTTTCTTT
j_gene: TRBJ1-1
v_gene: TRBV5-1
d_gene: .
abundance: .

CDR3aa: CASSRSDGYDEQYF
CDR3nt: TGTGCCAGCAGCAGATCGGACGGCTACGACGAGCAGTACTTC
j_gene: TRBJ2-7
v_gene: TRBV7-2
d_gene: .
abundance: many

CDR3aa: CASSERRVETQYF
CDR3nt: TGCGCCAGCAGTGAGAGGAGGGTTGAGACCCAGTACTTC
j_gene: TRBJ2-5
v_gene: TRBV10-1
d_gene: .
abundance: many

CDR3aa: CSASLQGADTQYF
CDR3nt: TGCAGTGCTAGTTTACAGGGGGCAGATACGCAGTATTTT
j_gene: TRBJ2-3
v_gene: TRBV20-1
d_gene: TRBD1
abundance: .

CDR3aa: CASSYVGAAAATQYF
CDR3nt: TGTGCCAGCAGTTACGTGGGCGCGGCGGCGGCGACCCAGTACTTC
j_gene: TRBJ2-5
v_gene: TRBV6-5
d_gene: .
abundance: .

CDR3aa: CASSFWGGGTDTQYF
CDR3nt: TGTGCCAGCAGCTTCTGGGGGGGCGGTACAGATACGCAGTATTTT
j_gene: TRBJ2-3
v_gene: TRBV7-9
d_gene: .
abundance: few

CDR3aa: CASSLETSGGPGHTQYF
CDR3nt: TGCGCCAGCAGCTTGGAGACTAGCGGGGGCCCGGGGCATACGCAGTATTTT
j_gene: TRBJ2-3
v_gene: TRBV5-1
d_gene: TRBD2
abundance: many

CDR3aa: CASSGNPSGGTDTQYF
CDR3nt: TGTGCCAGCAGTGGGAACCCTAGCGGGGGGACAGATACGCAGTATTTT
j_gene: TRBJ2-3
v_gene: TRBV6-5
d_gene: TRBD2
abundance: .

CDR3aa: CALPGGVNTEAFF
CDR3nt: TGTGCCCTTCCCGGGGGGGTGAACACTGAAGCTTTCTTT
j_gene: TRBJ1-1
v_gene: TRBV25-1
d_gene: .
abundance: few

CDR3aa: CASSLSQGPYEQYF
CDR3nt: TGTGCCAGCAGCTTATCCCAGGGACCCTACGAGCAGTACTTC
j_gene: TRBJ2-7
v_gene: TRBV11-2
d_gene: .
abundance: .

CDR3aa: CSVWGGAGNEQFF
CDR3nt: TGCAGCGTTTGGGGGGGGGCAGGCAATGAGCAGTTCTTC
j_gene: TRBJ2-1
v_gene: TRBV29-1
d_gene: .
abundance: .

CDR3aa: CSAKGQGPMQGYTF
CDR3nt: TGCAGTGCCAAAGGACAGGGGCCAATGCAGGGCTACACCTTC
j_gene: TRBJ1-2
v_gene: TRBV20-1
d_gene: TRBD1
abundance: .